Shown below are 6 T cell receptor beta chains from a single sample sequenced in a study of shared clonotypes between healthy human individuals. Assay: immunoSEQ multiplex PCR; the TCRdb copy retains only in-frame clones and omits some. The sample contains around 1.6 million clones, approximately 98% of which appear only once. Source material: naive CD4+ T cells sorted from blood. Subset in this sample: CD45RA+ positively selected. Receptors were obtained from a young man in good health.

This chain links TRBV30 with TRBJ2-7; 9 nucleotides agree with TRBD2. The CDR3 length is 15 residues. Germline-derived CDR1 and CDR2 are GTSNPN and SVGIG (reference sequence). Germline trimming cut 0 bases from V and 7 bases from J; bases unmatched to any gene: 10. In nucleotides, the CDR3 is TGTGCCTGGAGTGTAAATTTAGCGGGAGTGGGTGAGCAGTACTTC. This sequence encodes CAWSVNLAGVGEQYF. Variable domain in full (rest from reference TRBV30 and TRBJ2-7): SQTIHQWPATLVQPVGSPLSLECTVEGTSNPNLYWYRQAAGRGLQLLFYSVGIGQISSEVPQNLSASRPQDRQFILSSKKLLLSDSGFYLCAWSVNLAGVGEQYFGPGTRLTVT.

The chain combines TRBV5-1 with TRBJ2-7; 8 nucleotides match TRBD2. The CDR3 consists of 15 residues. Losses at the gene ends were 3 bases for V and 6 bases for J; bases not matched to a gene: 11. CDR1 is SGHRS and CDR2 is YFSETQ in the germline V gene. CDR3 amino acids: CASSSVVAGGSEQYF. Written as DNA, the CDR3 is TGCGCCAGCAGCTCCGTTGTTGCGGGAGGCTCCGAGCAGTACTTC.

The V call is TRBV10-3, the J call TRBJ2-1; D is possibly TRBD1 or TRBD2 (5 bases each). Germline-derived CDR1 and CDR2 are ENHRY and SYGVKD. Trimming left V 6 bases short and J 7 bases short, with 13 bases between. The CDR3 is made up of 13 amino acids. The CDR3 region is CAIRSGQGNEQFF. The CDR3 coding sequence is TGTGCCATCAGGAGCGGACAAGGGAATGAGCAGTTCTTC.

The chain joins TRBV9 to TRBJ2-1; TRBD1 might be the D (6 bases). CDR1 is SGDLS and CDR2 is YYNGEE in the germline V gene. Trimming removed 2 bases at V and 9 bases at J, with 15 bases between. The CDR3 contains 14 residues. The CDR3 spells CASSVTGSEGEQFF. The CDR3 bases are TGTGCCAGCAGCGTTACAGGGTCCGAGGGTGAGCAGTTCTTC.

The chain couples TRBV4-3 to TRBJ1-4; D gene unclear. Trimming removed 2 bases at V and 4 bases at J, with 11 bases between. Germline CDR1 LGHNA, CDR2 YSLEER. The CDR3 runs 15 residues. The CDR3 coding sequence is TGCGCCAGCAGCCAAACTGTGGCAGTTAATGAAAAACTGTTTTTT. Translated, it gives CASSQTVAVNEKLFF.

The rearrangement joins TRBV29-1 to TRBJ2-3; no firm D call. V lost 2 bases and J lost 4, with 7 bases in between. The CDR3 contains 12 residues. Germline loops: CDR1 SQVTM, CDR2 ANQGSEA. CDR3 bases: TGCAGCGTTGAAAATCGGGCAGATACGCAGTATTTT. Amino acid sequence: CSVENRADTQYF.